The sequence of this T cell receptor beta chain was determined in a study of blood T cell repertoires in COVID-19. On the study more broadly: Samples of COVID-19 (acute and convalescent) were obtained from the United States, Italy and Spain.

Original handling: Cell counts per sample came from amplifying reference gene primers. Repertoires were generated with immunoSEQ multiplex PCR, while TCRdb's copy carries only in-frame clones and drops some. V and J calls and clone size are those listed in that table; D and trimming were worked out from the DNA. This table has 150,000 or so clones, 65% to 85% appearing once. The J segment lost 0 bases and the V segment lost 4 bases, leaving 6 bases of the junction unmatched. The CDR3 is 15 residues long. Germline CDR1 SGHNT, CDR2 YYREEE (reference sequence). Participants were aged about 18 to 100 years from 24 US areas.

The receptor was isolated from a woman in her fifties or sixties in a cohort exposed to, infected with or recovered from COVID-19 (not recorded which). The J gene is TRBJ2-7, the V gene TRBV5-4; TRBD2 agrees at 8 bases. Sequences were obtained from PBMCs or T cells enriched from blood (not recorded which). Here the CDR3 reads CASSIEAGGSYEQYF. The CDR3 nucleotides read TGTGCCAGCAGCATCGAGGCGGGGGGCTCCTACGAGCAGTACTTC.